Reported below is one TCR beta chain. Treatment indicated: oral pan-JAK inhibitor, 5-10 mg twice daily. These data come from a study of CD8+ T cells in alopecia areata. CDR1 is SQVTM and CDR2 is ANQGSEA in the germline V gene. With 6 bases clipped from V and 5 bases from J, the junction kept 8 bases outside the gene matches. The CDR3 totals 13 residues. Extraction and reverse transcription of RNA yielded cDNA as the sequencing template. Profiling relied on immunoSEQ multiplex PCR, and the TCRdb table lists in-frame clones only, not all of them. Among about 200,000 clones listed, around two fifths were seen once.

Material: CD4+ T cells sorted from blood, obtained at approximately week 34, from a patient treated with tofacitinib. The TCR comes from a human donor with alopecia areata. The chain employs TRBV29-1 and TRBJ2-5; 8 nucleotides match TRBD1. The CDR3 nucleotides read TGCAGCGTGAAGACAGGGGCCAGGGAGACCCAGTACTTC. It yields the protein CSVKTGARETQYF.